This TCR beta chain was found in a study of T cell responses to AZD1222 COVID-19 vaccine (dated by TCRdb to the early 2020s). Context from the whole study: TCR sequencing covered fewer than 250 trial participants: some 210 given two doses of AZD1222 and around 25 given two doses of MenACWY control vaccine. Trial participants were enrolled by age into subgroups of 18-55, 56-69 and 70-plus years, and around 150, 28 and 57 TCR-sequenced participants, respectively, were included in these subgroups. Summary of the overall study and its limitations: The vaccine-associated CD4 TCRs covered the entire spike protein, and the dominant responses fell in regions 160-218 and 743-854. A significant rise in spike-specific TCR breadth and depth was observed after two AZD1222 doses relative to day 0 and relative to MenACWY recipients. Epitopes outside the regions mutated in the B.1.351 and B.1.1.7 variants were reportedly recognized by nearly half of the unique spike-specific TCRs. Conclusions about previously exposed vaccinees are limited, since just five or six AZD1222 recipients were seropositive for SARS-CoV-2 at baseline. Participants were mostly white British and included more females than males, and it was suggested by the authors that clonal diversity may have been underestimated. Because no day 14 peak-response samples were available, repertoires were characterized only after the peak T cell response. The 56-69-year group was small, and its depth increase did not reach significance, likely because of low power.

In regard to this clone: The antigen it binds to is not known. No much larger clone is present one base from it, and per-base qualities are unavailable.

The CDR3 regions of human TCRbeta chains were analyzed by immunosequencing. On the study's bioinformatics: TCRs in the repertoires were compared against a reference library of SARS-CoV-2-specific TCRs that had been generated with the MIRA antigen-specificity platform. Breadth was defined as the fraction of unique TCRs that were SARS-CoV-2-associated, and depth was defined as the fraction of total T cells that were SARS-CoV-2-associated. Each spike-specific TCR was assigned to its reactive spike region and to a CD4 or CD8 class using the MIRA data. Log10-transformed breadth and depth values were compared by one-way ANOVA with Sidak's multiple comparisons tests. As stored in TCRdb, this immuneACCESS dataset retains in-frame rearrangements with V and J assigned. A fraction of the clones does not appear; measured against another copy, unresolved V genes explain less than half of the discrepancy, and the remainder lacks a known reason. From that table come the V and J calls and clone size; the DNA was used to work out D and trimming. The sample table lists some 120,000 clones, about 79% of them with a count of one. The top ten constitute 27% of the sample.

Reading from cysteine to phenylalanine, the CDR3 counts 15 amino acids. Left in the record is the CDR3 DNA by itself, 45 bases read in frame from the first base. CDR1 SEHNR and CDR2 FQNEAQ are derived from the germline V gene (reference sequence). Trimming leaves V shorter by 5 bases and J shorter by 11 bases, with the junction holding 12 bases beyond the gene matches. According to the study, the label for this sample's time point signals: about 28 days (+/-7) after the second vaccine dose. Because spike-specific TCR depth and breadth did not differ between the two schedules, AZD1222 recipients who got a second dose at roughly 4 weeks were pooled with those who got a second dose at roughly 12 weeks. Samples from vaccinated people were obtained from the UK trials COV001 and COV002, which included a single-blind randomized controlled phase 2/3 trial of AZD1222 (ChAdOx1 nCoV-19) in healthy adults. For TCRbeta chain sequencing, PBMC samples were collected from trial participants at day 0 and at day 28 after the second dose.

Recombination linked TRBV7-9 to TRBJ1-1; TRBD1 aligns with 12 central bases. This clonotype originated in an adult who received the AZD1222 COVID-19 vaccine. The source material was peripheral blood, sampled 28 days after the second AZD1222 dose. CDR3 loop: CASSKLSGTGGQAFF. The sequenced DNA: TGTGCCAGCAGCAAACTATCCGGGACAGGGGGCCAGGCTTTCTTT.